One sample yielded the 26 T cell receptor beta chains listed below, sequenced in a study of cytomegalovirus exposure and HLA in healthy donors. Vbeta (60) and Jbeta (13) primers were used in the PCR. Data came from immunoSEQ multiplex PCR; TCRdb stores just in-frame clones and leaves some out. This repertoire includes around 70,000 clones. The sequencing input was PBMCs. Receptor source: a woman under 40 in good health and CMV-seronegative.

The chain carries TRBV6-5 and TRBJ2-1; tentative D call: TRBD2 (5 bases). Germline-derived CDR1 and CDR2 are MNHEY and SVGAGI. CDR3 length: 16 amino acids. V was trimmed by 4 bases and J by 0 bases, leaving 13 bases between them. The CDR3 reads CASSSPTTSSYNEQFF. In nucleotides, the CDR3 is TGTGCCAGCAGTTCCCCGACTACCAGCTCCTACAATGAGCAGTTCTTC.

The chain employs TRBV7-2 and TRBJ2-1; the match to TRBD1 covers 10 bases. Germline V lookup: CDR1 SGHTA, CDR2 FQGNSA. J was trimmed by 8 bases and V by 1 base; bases with no gene match: 5. The CDR3 length is 15 residues. The CDR3 is CASSLVGTGVDEQFF. CDR3 in DNA: TGTGCCAGCAGCTTAGTTGGGACAGGGGTGGATGAGCAGTTCTTC.

The chain joins TRBV6-4 to TRBJ1-1, with D hard to call. The V end was cut by 5 bases, the J end by 4 bases, with 11 bases between. This CDR3 has 13 amino acids. The V gene's germline CDR1 is MRHNA and CDR2 SNTAGT. Here the CDR3 DNA reads TGTGCCAGCAGTTCTCGGGGAGGCACTGAAGCTTTCTTT. Protein: CASSSRGGTEAFF.

The gene calls are TRBV7-2 and TRBJ2-2, with 8 positions matching TRBD1. The V and J ends lost 6 bases and 0 bases, in that order; junction bases with no gene match: 0. Germline V gene lookup returns CDR1 SGHTA and CDR2 FQGNSA. The CDR3 sequence is 14 residues long. DNA of the CDR3: TGTGCCAGCAGGGGACAGGCGAACACCGGGGAGCTGTTTTTT. Amino acid sequence: CASRGQANTGELFF.

The J gene is TRBJ2-5, the V gene TRBV28; no reliable D call. The CDR3 is 12 amino acids. Germline V gives CDR1 MDHEN, CDR2 SYDVKM. The germline V and J ends were trimmed by 7 bases and 5 bases, with 11 bases remaining between them. The CDR3, as DNA: TGTGCCAGCAACCAACTGATGGAGACCCAGTACTTC. Protein: CASNQLMETQYF.

V usage is TRBV7-6 and J usage is TRBJ2-3; tentatively, D is TRBD1 (6 bases). CDR1 and CDR2 from the germline V gene are SGHVS and FNYEAQ. The CDR3 runs to 14 residues. V was cut by 5 bases and J by 6 bases, with 15 bases left in between. CDR3 DNA sequence: TGTGCCAGCAGCCCCGAGGTGAGGGGGGATACGCAGTATTTT. It yields the protein CASSPEVRGDTQYF.

J is TRBJ2-5 and V is TRBV10-1; 11 bases are a match to TRBD2. Germline CDR1 and CDR2: WNHNN and SYGVQD (reference sequence). The CDR3 length is 16 residues. The V and J ends lost 0 bases and 5 bases, in that order; junction bases with no gene match: 5. CDR3 loop: CASSESTSGSWETQYF. The CDR3 DNA is TGCGCCAGCAGTGAGTCAACTAGCGGGAGTTGGGAGACCCAGTACTTC.

The chain has TRBV28 and TRBJ1-4; 9 bases align to TRBD1. This CDR3 spans 15 amino acids. The junction had 6 bases not matched to a gene; V was cut back by 5 bases and J by 5 bases. CDR1 MDHEN and CDR2 SYDVKM come from the germline V gene. The CDR3 loop is CASSTSGTGNEKLFF. CDR3 in DNA: TGTGCCAGCAGTACTTCCGGGACAGGGAATGAAAAACTGTTTTTT.

The genes are TRBV9 and TRBJ2-2, with TRBD2 as a possible D gene (7 bases). The CDR3 consists of 21 residues. V shed 1 base and J shed 0 bases, with 25 bases lying between them. The germline gives CDR1 SGDLS, CDR2 YYNGEE. This CDR3 reads CASSVPRRGGLTSANTGELFF. DNA of the CDR3: TGTGCCAGCAGCGTACCCCGGAGGGGGGGCCTAACCTCCGCGAACACCGGGGAGCTGTTTTTT.

This sequence joins TRBV28 and TRBJ2-7, with a possible D match to TRBD2 (5 bases). This CDR3 has 14 amino acids. Trimming shortened V by 4 bases and J by 3 bases, and 13 bases separated the two germline ends. CDR1 MDHEN and CDR2 SYDVKM come from the germline V gene. CDR3 in DNA: TGTGCCAGCAGTTCAACTAGGACTGTCTACGAGCAGTACTTC. It specifies CASSSTRTVYEQYF.

The V call is TRBV4-2, the J call TRBJ1-5; D is perhaps TRBD1 (6 bases). The CDR3 loop spans 14 amino acids. V shed 2 bases and J shed 6 bases, with 11 bases lying between them. Germline V CDR1 and CDR2: LGHNA, YNFKEQ. CDR3 sequence: CASSQWQGGQPQHF. DNA of the CDR3: TGTGCCAGCAGCCAATGGCAAGGGGGTCAGCCCCAGCATTTT.

The rearrangement joins TRBV6-6 to TRBJ1-2; D might be TRBD1 (6 bases). CDR3 length: 14 amino acids. V shed 6 bases and J shed 2 bases, with 13 bases lying between them. From germline, CDR1 is MNHNY and CDR2 SVGAGI (reference sequence). The CDR3 nucleotides are TGTGCCAGCAGCTCCAGGACAGCAAACTATGGCTACACCTTC. Translation gives CASSSRTANYGYTF.

The genes are TRBV15 and TRBJ1-2; D might be TRBD1 (6 bases). The V gene lost 0 bases and the J gene lost 4 bases, with 15 bases spanning the gap. This CDR3 is built from 16 residues. CDR1 LNHNV and CDR2 YYDKDF come from the germline V gene (reference sequence). CDR3 amino acids: CATSRESNRVGYGYTF. The CDR3 DNA sequence: TGTGCCACCAGCAGAGAAAGCAACAGGGTAGGCTATGGCTACACCTTC.

The CDR3 DNA is TGTGCCAGCAGCCCTGGGACAGGGAGAACTGAAGCTTTCTTT. It encodes CASSPGTGRTEAFF. J is TRBJ1-1 and V is TRBV7-8; TRBD1 agrees at 9 bases. The length of the CDR3 is 14 residues. Germline V CDR1 and CDR2: SGHVS, FQNEAQ. Trimming cost V 5 bases and J 5 bases; bases outside gene matches: 6. Together with reference TRBV7-8 and TRBJ1-1, the CDR3 gives the full variable domain: GAGVSQSPRYKVAKRGQDVALRCDPISGHVSLFWYQQALGQGPEFLTYFQNEAQLDKSGLPSDRFFAERPEGSVSTLKIQRTQQEDSAVYLCASSPGTGRTEAFFGQGTRLTVV.

The rearrangement uses TRBV5-4 and TRBJ2-2; possible D gene TRBD1, 5 bases. The CDR3 loop spans 16 amino acids. Germline CDR1 and CDR2: SGHNT and YYREEE (reference sequence). V lost 0 bases to trimming and J lost 6 bases, with 15 bases between them. CDR3 nucleotides: TGTGCCAGCAGCTTGGGGACAACCTTCATGGCCGGGGAGCTGTTTTTT. Amino acids: CASSLGTTFMAGELFF.

CDR3 DNA sequence: TGCGCCAGCAGCCAAGAAAGGGGCCGGAACACTGAAGCTTTCTTT. It specifies CASSQERGRNTEAFF. The gene calls are TRBV4-1 and TRBJ1-1, with D perhaps matching TRBD1 (5 bases). V was shortened by 0 bases and J by 1 base, with 9 bases between the two germline ends. The CDR3 has 15 residues. CDR1 and CDR2 (germline): MGHRA, YSYEKL.

The chain uses TRBV6-1 and TRBJ2-7, with D tentatively TRBD2 (5 bases). CDR1 and CDR2 (germline): MNHNS, SASEGT. V gave up 7 bases and J gave up 0 bases, with 16 bases separating them. The CDR3 consists of 15 residues. CDR3: CASTVSASSSYEQYF. For the CDR3, the DNA is TGTGCCAGCACTGTTAGCGCATCGAGCTCCTACGAGCAGTACTTC.

The chain couples TRBV30 to TRBJ2-5; 9 bases match TRBD2. The trim removed 4 bases at V and 5 bases at J, leaving 17 bases unmatched. This CDR3 contains 17 residues. Per the germline V gene, CDR1 is GTSNPN and CDR2 is SVGIG (reference sequence). The CDR3 protein is CAWTPEGSGRVGETQYF. In nucleotides, the CDR3 is TGTGCCTGGACCCCAGAAGGTAGCGGGAGAGTAGGGGAGACCCAGTACTTC.

This chain joins TRBV18 and TRBJ1-1; D is ambiguous. V was cut by 4 bases and J by 10 bases, with 13 bases left in between. This CDR3 is 12 amino acids long. Germline loops: CDR1 KGHSH, CDR2 LQKENI. The CDR3, as DNA: TGTGCCAGCTCACGGGCCTCGCGGGGAGCTTTCTTT. Amino acid sequence: CASSRASRGAFF.

DNA for the CDR3: TGTGCCAGCAGTTTATTTGGAGGAGAGACCCAGTACTTC. As protein: CASSLFGGETQYF. The chain carries TRBV28 and TRBJ2-5; tentatively, D is TRBD2 (5 bases). The germline V and J ends were trimmed by 1 base and 4 bases, with 7 bases remaining between them. This CDR3 has 13 amino acids. Germline CDR1 MDHEN, CDR2 SYDVKM. The entire variable domain, with the rest obtained from reference TRBV28 and TRBJ2-5, is as follows: DVKVTQSSRYLVKRTGEKVFLECVQDMDHENMFWYRQDPGLGLRLIYFSYDVKMKEKGDIPEGYSVSREKKERFSLILESASTNQTSMYLCASSLFGGETQYFGPGTRLLVL.

The chain carries TRBV5-6 and TRBJ1-5; 8 bases fit TRBD1. Germline CDR1 reads SGHDT; CDR2 reads YYEEEE. The trim removed 3 bases at V and 5 bases at J, leaving 7 bases unmatched. The CDR3 covers 15 residues. The CDR3 bases are TGTGCCAGCAGCTCACGACAGGGGCCCTATCAGCCCCAGCATTTT. Protein sequence: CASSSRQGPYQPQHF.

This rearrangement joins TRBV19 to TRBJ2-7; tentatively, D is TRBD2 (6 bases). Germline V lookup: CDR1 LNHDA, CDR2 SQIVND (reference sequence). With 8 bases removed from V and 5 bases from J, the gap between germline ends came to 10 bases. The CDR3 length is 11 residues. CDR3 region: CASSGVHEQYF. In DNA form, the CDR3 reads TGTGCCAGTTCGGGAGTCCACGAGCAGTACTTC.

The gene calls are TRBV27 and TRBJ2-7; D perhaps matches TRBD1 (6 bases). CDR1 and CDR2 (germline): MNHEY, SMNVEV (reference sequence). CDR3 size: 15 residues. With 5 bases removed from V and 5 bases from J, the gap between germline ends came to 19 bases. The CDR3 loop is CASSPIATEGDEQYF. The CDR3 coding sequence is TGTGCCAGCAGTCCAATAGCGACAGAGGGGGACGAGCAGTACTTC.

The chain combines TRBV30 with TRBJ1-2; 8 bases are shared with TRBD1. CDR3 length: 12 residues. The germline gives CDR1 GTSNPN, CDR2 SVGIG (reference sequence). In DNA form, the CDR3 reads TGTGCATACGGGACAGGACTCTATGGCTACACCTTC. It codes for CAYGTGLYGYTF.

This chain joins TRBV5-6 and TRBJ2-7, with 7 bases that match TRBD1. CDR3 length: 13 amino acids. With 5 bases clipped from V and 2 bases from J, the junction kept 4 bases outside the gene matches. Germline CDR1 SGHDT, CDR2 YYEEEE. This CDR3 is CASRRGLAYEQYF. CDR3 nucleotides: TGTGCCAGCAGGAGGGGGCTAGCCTACGAGCAGTACTTC.

This rearrangement joins TRBV10-2 to TRBJ1-1, with D unclear. V was shortened by 10 bases and J by 1 base, with 13 bases between the two germline ends. The germline V gene has CDR1 WSHSY and CDR2 SAAADI. This CDR3 contains 13 residues. The chain's CDR3 is CATLGVRNTEAFF. CDR3 nucleotides: TGCGCCACCCTGGGAGTTAGGAACACTGAAGCTTTCTTT.